This entry lists 21 T cell receptor beta chains sequenced from one sample in a study of T cell responses to AZD1222 COVID-19 vaccine. Sequenced by immunoSEQ multiplex PCR; TCRdb stores in-frame clones only, minus some. Of about 97,000 clones listed, roughly 88% are singletons. Source: peripheral blood, taken on day 0 of AZD1222 vaccination. These receptors were obtained from an adult in good health.

V gene TRBV5-1 combines with J gene TRBJ2-1; 7 nucleotides align to TRBD1. CDR1 SGHRS and CDR2 YFSETQ come from the germline V gene. The CDR3 runs to 15 residues. After removal of 0 bases from V and 2 bases from J, the junction contained 2 bases not matched to a gene. The CDR3 protein is CASSLAGQTYNEQFF. CDR3 DNA: TGCGCCAGCAGCTTGGCGGGACAGACCTACAATGAGCAGTTCTTC.

The chain recombines TRBV6-6 with TRBJ2-2; D perhaps matches TRBD1 (7 bases). CDR1 is MNHNY, CDR2 SVGAGI, per germline (reference sequence). The V and J ends lost 7 bases and 1 base respectively, with 13 bases between them. The CDR3 extends over 15 amino acids. The CDR3 coding sequence is TGTGCCAGCACCCGCGGGACAGAGAACACCGGGGAGCTGTTTTTT. This translates into CASTRGTENTGELFF.

The CDR3 nucleotides are TGTGCCAGCAGCCAATCCGGAACCGGGCACCAGCATTTT. It is translated as CASSQSGTGHQHF. The chain uses TRBV3-1 (or the pseudogene TRBV3-2) and TRBJ1-5; D remains ambiguous. The CDR3 extends over 13 amino acids. Germline loops: CDR1 LGHDT, CDR2 YNNKEL (reference sequence). V was trimmed by 2 bases and J by 12 bases, leaving 14 bases between them.

The chain carries TRBV3-1 (or the pseudogene TRBV3-2) and TRBJ1-5; 8 bases are a match to TRBD1. CDR3 size: 15 residues. From germline, CDR1 is LGHDT and CDR2 YNNKEL (reference sequence). The V segment lost 1 base and the J segment 3 bases; nucleotides outside the gene matches: 2. The CDR3 DNA sequence: TGTGCCAGCAGCCAAGGGACAGGGAACAATCAGCCCCAGCATTTT. Protein: CASSQGTGNNQPQHF.

V usage is TRBV6-5 and J usage is TRBJ2-7; a weak D match, TRBD2 (6 bases). The V gene lost 0 bases and the J gene lost 0 bases, with 12 bases spanning the gap. The CDR3 has 16 amino acids. Germline CDR1 MNHEY, CDR2 SVGAGI. The CDR3: CASSYSGLNYSYEQYF. The CDR3 DNA reads TGTGCCAGCAGTTACTCGGGACTGAACTACTCCTACGAGCAGTACTTC.

V is TRBV20-1 and J is TRBJ2-7; tentative D call: TRBD2 (6 bases). Trimming took off 3 bases at V and 2 bases at J, with 26 bases between the two ends. Germline loops: CDR1 DFQATT, CDR2 SNEGSKA (reference sequence). The length of the CDR3 is 18 residues. The CDR3 DNA reads as TGCAGTGCTAGTCCGACGGGCGAACTAGCTAGGACCCCCTACGAGCAGTACTTC. Encoded protein: CSASPTGELARTPYEQYF.

The chain couples TRBV27 to TRBJ2-5; D ambiguous. V lost 5 bases and J lost 2, with 18 bases in between. Germline CDR1 is MNHEY and CDR2 is SMNVEV (reference sequence). The CDR3 has 16 residues. The CDR3 reads CASSPSRGLSQETQYF. The CDR3 nucleotides are TGTGCCAGCAGTCCCTCACGAGGTCTCTCTCAAGAGACCCAGTACTTC.

The rearrangement uses TRBV21-1 and TRBJ1-1; the table names TRBD1, a call not compared with the DNA. TRBV21-1 is reported as a pseudogene. The CDR3 is 17 residues long. The CDR3 DNA reads TGTGCCAGCACGCGGGTCATCCCGGGACAGACGAACACTGAAGCTTTCTTT. Residues: CASTRVIPGQTNTEAFF.

J is TRBJ1-1 and V is TRBV7-9; D gene ambiguous. The CDR3 sequence is 13 residues long. Germline loops: CDR1 SEHNR, CDR2 FQNEAQ (reference sequence). Trimming pared 7 bases from V and 4 bases from J, leaving 13 bases between. CDR3 loop: CASTSTLGTEAFF. CDR3 coding DNA: TGTGCCAGCACCTCAACTTTGGGCACTGAAGCTTTCTTT. Looking up the rest from reference TRBV7-9 and TRBJ1-1 gives the full variable domain: DTGVSQNPRHKITKRGQNVTFRCDPISEHNRLYWYRQTLGQGPEFLTYFQNEAQLEKSRLLSDRFSAERPKGSFSTLEIQRTEQGDSAMYLCASTSTLGTEAFFGQGTRLTVV.

This clone was recorded once. The chain combines TRBV21-1 with TRBJ1-2; TRBD1 was called by the table and not checked on the DNA. TRBV21-1 is marked as a pseudogene. This CDR3 comprises 15 residues. CDR3 nucleotide sequence: TGTGCCAGCAGATTCCGGACAGGCCTTCTCTATGGCTACACCTTC. As protein: CASRFRTGLLYGYTF.

J is TRBJ2-1 and V is TRBV11-3, with D uncertain. The CDR3 consists of 13 residues. With 7 bases removed from V and 1 base from J, the gap between germline ends came to 8 bases. The V gene's germline CDR1 is SGHNT and CDR2 YENEEA. Written as DNA, the CDR3 is TGTGCCAGCACCGCTCGGTCCTACAATGAGCAGTTCTTC. The encoded protein is CASTARSYNEQFF.

This rearrangement joins TRBV18 to TRBJ1-1; 7 bases are shared with TRBD1. The CDR3 is 13 amino acids. With 3 bases clipped from V and 6 bases from J, the junction kept 4 bases outside the gene matches. Germline V gene data show CDR1 as KGHSH and CDR2 as LQKENI. The CDR3 here is CASSPNRGSEAFF. DNA for the CDR3: TGTGCCAGCTCACCTAACAGGGGATCTGAAGCTTTCTTT.

The rearrangement uses TRBV19 and TRBJ1-1; 8 bases match TRBD1. CDR1 LNHDA and CDR2 SQIVND come from the germline V gene (reference sequence). The CDR3 covers 16 residues. J gave up 2 bases and V 5 bases, and 10 bases lay outside the gene matches. The CDR3: CASSSRTGQGNTEAFF. For the CDR3, the DNA is TGTGCCAGTAGTTCTCGGACAGGGCAGGGTAACACTGAAGCTTTCTTT.

The V gene is TRBV19, the J gene TRBJ2-1; tentatively, D is TRBD2 (6 bases). Germline lookup yields CDR1 LNHDA and CDR2 SQIVND (reference sequence). This CDR3 is built from 14 residues. V was pared by 5 bases and J by 8 bases, with 16 bases between. In DNA form, the CDR3 reads TGTGCCAGTAGTCCGGGACCCCGGAGGGATGAGCAGTTCTTC. This encodes CASSPGPRRDEQFF. Variable domain in full (rest from reference TRBV19 and TRBJ2-1): DGGITQSPKYLFRKEGQNVTLSCEQNLNHDAMYWYRQDPGQGLRLIYYSQIVNDFQKGDIAEGYSVSREKKESFPLTVTSAQKNPTAFYLCASSPGPRRDEQFFGPGTRLTVL.

The chain has TRBV6-5 and TRBJ2-5; TRBD1 agrees at 9 bases. V shed 5 bases and J 3 bases; nucleotides not matched to a gene: 7. This CDR3 is 15 amino acids long. Germline values: CDR1 MNHEY, CDR2 SVGAGI. CDR3 region: CASSPDRGWEETQYF. The CDR3 DNA is TGTGCCAGCAGTCCAGACAGGGGGTGGGAAGAGACCCAGTACTTC.

V gene TRBV19 combines with J gene TRBJ2-2; D is ambiguous. Looked up from germline, CDR1 is LNHDA and CDR2 is SQIVND (reference sequence). The CDR3 runs to 13 residues. The V end lost 7 bases, the J end lost 5 bases, and 11 bases lay between the germline ends. The CDR3 region has the DNA TGTGCCAGTATTTGGACGGATACCGGGGAGCTGTTTTTT. Translating it yields CASIWTDTGELFF.

The chain joins TRBV5-8 to TRBJ1-4, with D perhaps TRBD1 (5 bases). Trimming took off 4 bases at V and 5 bases at J, with 15 bases between the two ends. The CDR3 has 15 residues. Germline assignment: CDR1 SGHTS and CDR2 YDEGEE. As DNA, the CDR3 is TGTGCCAGCAGCCGCGCAGGGACCGTGAATGAAAAACTGTTTTTT. Amino acids: CASSRAGTVNEKLFF.

The chain joins TRBV5-4 to TRBJ1-2; tentatively, D is TRBD1 (6 bases). In germline, CDR1 is SGHNT, CDR2 YYREEE (reference sequence). V lost 0 bases and J lost 4, with 7 bases in between. The CDR3 covers 13 residues. In DNA form, the CDR3 reads TGTGCCAGCAGCTTGGGGACAGTCTATGGCTACACCTTC. Encoded protein: CASSLGTVYGYTF.

J is TRBJ1-1 and V is TRBV3-1 (or the pseudogene TRBV3-2); TRBD1 might be the D (6 bases). The ends were cut back, 9 bases at V and 2 bases at J, with 7 bases in the middle. The CDR3 runs to 11 residues. The germline V gene has CDR1 LGHDT and CDR2 YNNKEL (reference sequence). The CDR3 region is CASGGNTEAFF. The CDR3 region has the DNA TGTGCCAGTGGGGGCAACACTGAAGCTTTCTTT.

The chain carries TRBV7-9 and TRBJ1-6; possibly TRBD1 for D (5 bases). Germline V gives CDR1 SEHNR, CDR2 FQNEAQ (reference sequence). The V and J ends lost 3 bases and 8 bases respectively, with 11 bases between them. This CDR3 contains 14 residues. The CDR3, as DNA: TGTGCCAGCAGCTTCGGGACTGATTATTCACCCCTCCACTTT. It encodes CASSFGTDYSPLHF.

The rearrangement uses TRBV4-1 and TRBJ1-1; 11 bases map to TRBD1. V was pared by 4 bases and J by 6 bases, with 10 bases of the junction left unmatched. The CDR3 loop spans 16 amino acids. Germline V gives CDR1 MGHRA, CDR2 YSYEKL. This chain's CDR3 is CASSLAWDRGFAEAFF. CDR3 coding DNA: TGCGCCAGCAGCCTCGCTTGGGACAGGGGGTTCGCTGAAGCTTTCTTT.